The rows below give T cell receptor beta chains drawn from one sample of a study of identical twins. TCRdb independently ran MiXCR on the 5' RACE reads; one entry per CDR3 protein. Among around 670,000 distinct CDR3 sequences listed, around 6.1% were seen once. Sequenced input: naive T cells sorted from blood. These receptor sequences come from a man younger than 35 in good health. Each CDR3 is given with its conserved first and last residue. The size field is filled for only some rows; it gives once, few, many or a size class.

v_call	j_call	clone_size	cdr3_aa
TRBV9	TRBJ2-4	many	CASSVGGVAKNIQYF
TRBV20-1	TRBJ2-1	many	CSASGPQQFF
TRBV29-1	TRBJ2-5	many	CSVDQSGRETQYF
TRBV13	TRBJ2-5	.	CASSRLASGSAETQYF
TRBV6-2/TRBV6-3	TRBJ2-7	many	CASSPGGNWQYF
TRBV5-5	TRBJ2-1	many	CASSSPRDHNNEQFF
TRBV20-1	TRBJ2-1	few	CSARTNNEQFF
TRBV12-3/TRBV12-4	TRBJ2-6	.	CASITGANVLTF
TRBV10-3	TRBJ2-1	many	CAISEEGGRAQRNEQFF
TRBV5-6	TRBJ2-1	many	CASSLGQGAYNEQFF
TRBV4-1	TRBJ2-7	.	CASSFGLVTGNEQYF
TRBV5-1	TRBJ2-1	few	CASSFPGLAGVSEQFF
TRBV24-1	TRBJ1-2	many	CACWMDVLGDAGYTF
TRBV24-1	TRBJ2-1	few	CATSVLTSGRSHEQFF
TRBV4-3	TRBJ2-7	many	CASSQDGREGPEQGQYF
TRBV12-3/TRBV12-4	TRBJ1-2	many	CASSFSGRGVGGYTF
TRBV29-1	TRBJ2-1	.	CSGDENEGQFF
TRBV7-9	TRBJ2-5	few	CASSLLGAIQETQYF
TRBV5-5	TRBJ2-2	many	CASSNANTGELFF
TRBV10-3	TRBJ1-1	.	CAITAGLDREAFF
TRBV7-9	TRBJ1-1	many	CASSTSGGDTEAFF
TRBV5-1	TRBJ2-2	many	CASSLRSSGSIGGELFF
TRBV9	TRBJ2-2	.	CASSTRGAGELFF
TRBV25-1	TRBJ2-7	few	CASSERRSPYEQYF
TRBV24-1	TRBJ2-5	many	CATSEAAQETQYF
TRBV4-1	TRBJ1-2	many	CASSQVDRNYGYTF
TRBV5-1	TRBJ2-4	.	CASSLLSVGVGAKNIQYF
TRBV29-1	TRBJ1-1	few	CSVRDRGKNTEAFF
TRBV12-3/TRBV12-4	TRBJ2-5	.	CASRPGVVWFSETQYF
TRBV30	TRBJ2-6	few	CAWSAGQLSGANVLTF
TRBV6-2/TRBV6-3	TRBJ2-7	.	CASSYYLAGSYEQYF
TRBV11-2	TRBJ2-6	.	CASSLVLEDRVVSGANVLTF
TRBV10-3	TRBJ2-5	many	CAIRRGLAYETQYF
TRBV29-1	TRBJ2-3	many	CSVEGISGKLGTQYF
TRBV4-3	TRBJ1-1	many	CASSQVTGGEAFF
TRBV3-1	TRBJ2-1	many	CASSQGPYPNNEQFF
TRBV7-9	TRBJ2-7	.	CASRLAAGEQYF
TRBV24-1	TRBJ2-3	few	CATSDSRPTDTQYF
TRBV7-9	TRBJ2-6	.	CASSHSQGISGANVLTF
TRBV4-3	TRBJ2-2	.	CASRRRSSGDTAGELFF
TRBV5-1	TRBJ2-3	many	CASSPGGSSYSDTQYF
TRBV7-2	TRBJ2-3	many	CASSLGAGASTDTQYF
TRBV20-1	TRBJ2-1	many	CSASSGSGSYNEQFF
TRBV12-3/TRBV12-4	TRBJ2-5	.	CASRPPGQGFETQYF
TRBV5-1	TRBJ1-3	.	CASSLRLPGNTIYF
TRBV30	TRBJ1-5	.	CAWRGTGRNQPQHF
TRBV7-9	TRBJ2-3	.	CASSLGGLAWTDTQYF
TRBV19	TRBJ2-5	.	CASSEGLAGASQYF
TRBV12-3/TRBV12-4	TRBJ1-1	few	CASNLGQGMKAFF
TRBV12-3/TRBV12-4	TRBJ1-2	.	CASSHTSSGTGYGYTF
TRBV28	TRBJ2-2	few	CASSLSGGGAGELFF
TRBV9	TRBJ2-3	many	CASSPRGSGSTDTQYF
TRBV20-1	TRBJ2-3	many	CSASSGGRTDTQYF
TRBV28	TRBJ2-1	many	CASSHRGLGLAGGYNEQFF
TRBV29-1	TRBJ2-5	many	CSALRSSGQETQYF
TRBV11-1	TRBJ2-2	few	CARGPDTRTSGINTGELFF
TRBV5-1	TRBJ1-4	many	CASSLGRREGEKLFF